The 23 T cell receptor beta chains presented below share a single source sample, sequenced in a study of radiation and T cells in renal cell carcinoma. Repertoires were generated with immunoSEQ multiplex PCR, while TCRdb's copy carries only in-frame clones and drops some. This table has 100,000 or so clones, 70% to 90% appearing once. Regarding time point: baseline pretreatment blood. Treatment in this sample: 15 Gy SBRT to primary tumor, nephrectomy 4 weeks later. The sample was blood, taken from a patient whose treatment included radiotherapy and nephrectomy. Receptors were obtained from a man aged 50 to 60 with renal cell carcinoma.

The rearrangement links TRBV4-1 to TRBJ2-1, with 10 bases matching TRBD2. Germline assignment: CDR1 MGHRA and CDR2 YSYEKL. This CDR3 comprises 14 residues. The V gene end was trimmed by 6 bases and the J gene end by 7 bases; junction bases not matched to a gene: 6. Written as DNA, the CDR3 is TGCGCCAGCAGAGGCCTAGCGGGAGCAAATGAGCAGTTCTTC. It specifies CASRGLAGANEQFF.

V is TRBV5-6 and J is TRBJ2-7; unclear D gene. Germline V CDR1 and CDR2: SGHDT, YYEEEE. V dropped 2 bases and J dropped 0 bases, with 6 bases sitting between them. CDR3 length equals 13 residues. CDR3 amino acids: CASSFLSSYEQYF. The CDR3 DNA reads TGTGCCAGCAGCTTCCTGTCCTCCTACGAGCAGTACTTC.

The chain links TRBV7-9 to TRBJ2-1; tentative D call: TRBD1 (6 bases). Germline CDR1 SEHNR, CDR2 FQNEAQ (reference sequence). Trimming removed 5 bases at V and 0 bases at J, with 11 bases between. The CDR3 sequence is 15 residues long. In DNA, the CDR3 is TGTGCCAGCAGCCCTAGGGGGTTCTCCTACAATGAGCAGTTCTTC. It translates to CASSPRGFSYNEQFF. Drawing the rest from reference TRBV7-9 and TRBJ2-1, the complete variable domain is DTGVSQNPRHKITKRGQNVTFRCDPISEHNRLYWYRQTLGQGPEFLTYFQNEAQLEKSRLLSDRFSAERPKGSFSTLEIQRTEQGDSAMYLCASSPRGFSYNEQFFGPGTRLTVL.

The chain links TRBV29-1 to TRBJ2-7, with 7 bases fitting TRBD1. From germline, CDR1 is SQVTM and CDR2 ANQGSEA. V dropped 7 bases and J dropped 3; count of bases not matched to a gene: 6. This CDR3 is built from 12 residues. The CDR3 spells CSAGTDYYEQYF. CDR3 DNA: TGCAGCGCCGGGACAGATTACTACGAGCAGTACTTC.

The chain joins TRBV5-5 to TRBJ1-1; no definite D call. CDR1 and CDR2 (germline): SGHKS, YYEKEE (reference sequence). The CDR3 loop spans 17 amino acids. Trimming shortened V by 1 base and J by 7 bases, and 23 bases separated the two germline ends. The CDR3 DNA is TGTGCCAGCAGCTTGTTGGTTTTTGTGGGGAACTGGGGTGAAGCTTTCTTT. It is translated as CASSLLVFVGNWGEAFF.

The DNA for the CDR3 is TGCGCCAGCAGCTTGGACGGGACAGGACCCTACGAGCAGTACTTC. Translation: CASSLDGTGPYEQYF. The rearrangement links TRBV5-1 to TRBJ2-7; 8 positions match TRBD1. This CDR3 has 15 residues. The V gene end was trimmed by 0 bases and the J gene end by 2 bases; junction bases not matched to a gene: 4. Germline values: CDR1 SGHRS, CDR2 YFSETQ.

The V call is TRBV28, the J call TRBJ2-1; TRBD2 aligns across 10 bases. With V trimmed by 5 bases and J by 5 bases, 9 bases remained unmatched. CDR3 size: 16 residues. In germline, CDR1 is MDHEN, CDR2 SYDVKM. For the CDR3, the DNA is TGTGCCAGCAGTCCCCCTAGCGGGAGTTCCCACAATGAGCAGTTCTTC. This encodes CASSPPSGSSHNEQFF.

The CDR3 loop reads CASSEQENTGELFF. Here the CDR3 DNA reads TGTGCCAGCAGTGAACAGGAGAACACCGGGGAGCTGTTTTTT. The rearrangement joins TRBV27 to TRBJ2-2, with D maybe TRBD1 (5 bases). Germline assignment: CDR1 MNHEY and CDR2 SMNVEV (reference sequence). The CDR3 has 14 residues. Trimming removed 5 bases from V and 1 base from J, with 8 bases in between.

V and J are TRBV2 and TRBJ2-4; D may be TRBD1 (5 bases). The CDR3 is 14 residues long. Germline V gives CDR1 SNHLY, CDR2 FYNNEI. Deletions cut 11 bases from V and 0 bases from J, with 14 bases between. The DNA for the CDR3 is TGTGCCGCAGGGTCTGGGGTAGCCAAAAACATTCAGTACTTC. This codes for CAAGSGVAKNIQYF.

The CDR3 DNA reads as TGTGCCAGAAGCCTTAGTCGCGTCCAAGAGACCCAGTACTTC. Translating it yields CARSLSRVQETQYF. V is TRBV5-3 and J is TRBJ2-5; D is undetermined. TRBV5-3 is given ORF status, its function remaining uncertain. The CDR3 extends over 14 amino acids. V was shortened by 4 bases and J by 1 base, with 11 bases between the two germline ends.

In this sample, this clone turned up once. The rearrangement joins TRBV5-1 to TRBJ1-2, with D possibly matching TRBD1 (5 bases). Germline-derived CDR1 and CDR2 are SGHRS and YFSETQ. V gave up 4 bases and J gave up 4 bases, with 20 bases separating them. The length of the CDR3 is 16 residues. The CDR3 here is CASSDFSGQGGYGYTF. The CDR3 nucleotides are TGCGCCAGCAGCGACTTCTCGGGGCAGGGAGGCTATGGCTACACCTTC.

The chain is built from TRBV5-1 and TRBJ1-5; 11 bases match TRBD1. The CDR3 totals 15 residues. V was pared by 0 bases and J by 6 bases, with 2 bases of the junction left unmatched. Germline loops: CDR1 SGHRS, CDR2 YFSETQ. In nucleotides, the CDR3 is TGCGCCAGCAGCTTGGGGACAGGGGGCTTTCAGCCCCAGCATTTT. Translation gives CASSLGTGGFQPQHF.

The CDR3 protein is CASSTTPRTMPLANYGYTF. In DNA form, the CDR3 reads TGTGCCAGCAGCACCACCCCCCGGACTATGCCTTTAGCCAACTATGGCTACACCTTC. The chain is built from TRBV6-4 and TRBJ1-2; D is unresolved. The CDR3 loop spans 19 amino acids. Between the trimmed V and J ends, which lost 6 bases and 2 bases, there was a span of 28 bases. Germline V gene data show CDR1 as MRHNA and CDR2 as SNTAGT.

The V gene is TRBV7-8, the J gene TRBJ2-1; D is possibly TRBD1 (6 bases). Looked up from germline, CDR1 is SGHVS and CDR2 is FQNEAQ. With 1 base removed from V and 6 bases from J, the gap between germline ends came to 13 bases. CDR3 size: 15 residues. The CDR3 sequence is CASSLEGVTSNEQFF. The CDR3, as DNA: TGTGCCAGCAGCTTAGAGGGGGTGACATCCAATGAGCAGTTCTTC.

This clone was found a few times. The genes are TRBV7-9 and TRBJ1-4; 7 bases map to TRBD1. Per germline, CDR1 SEHNR and CDR2 FQNEAQ (reference sequence). The length of the CDR3 is 16 residues. With 5 bases clipped from V and 2 bases from J, the junction kept 8 bases outside the gene matches. The CDR3 nucleotides read TGTGCCAGCAGCCTCCCCTCAGGGGGGACTAATGAAAAACTGTTTTTT. Its translation: CASSLPSGGTNEKLFF. The full variable domain, rest sourced from reference TRBV7-9 and TRBJ1-4, is DTGVSQNPRHKITKRGQNVTFRCDPISEHNRLYWYRQTLGQGPEFLTYFQNEAQLEKSRLLSDRFSAERPKGSFSTLEIQRTEQGDSAMYLCASSLPSGGTNEKLFFGSGTQLSVL.

The rearrangement uses TRBV5-1 and TRBJ2-1; TRBD2 matches 9 bases. Germline CDR1 is SGHRS and CDR2 is YFSETQ. The V gene end was trimmed by 4 bases and the J gene end by 8 bases; junction bases not matched to a gene: 16. This CDR3 contains 17 residues. The CDR3 sequence: CASSLTPPGLANHEQFF. DNA of the CDR3: TGCGCCAGCAGCCTCACCCCTCCGGGACTAGCTAACCATGAGCAGTTCTTC.

The table lists this clone with a few counts. The chain is built from TRBV20-1 and TRBJ1-1; D remains unclear. CDR1 DFQATT and CDR2 SNEGSKA come from the germline V gene (reference sequence). V was cut by 3 bases and J by 2 bases, with 4 bases left in between. The CDR3 sequence is 11 residues long. Here the CDR3 DNA reads TGCAGTGCTAGTCGAAACACTGAAGCTTTCTTT. This translates into CSASRNTEAFF.

This clone was seen only a few times. The V gene is TRBV18, the J gene TRBJ1-6, with 7 bases identical to TRBD1. V shed 5 bases and J 8 bases; nucleotides not matched to a gene: 9. Germline V CDR1 and CDR2: KGHSH, LQKENI. The CDR3 totals 15 residues. The CDR3 sequence: CASSISTGRDSPLHF. CDR3 coding DNA: TGTGCCAGCTCAATCTCGACAGGGAGAGATTCACCCCTCCACTTT.

V usage is TRBV18 and J usage is TRBJ2-1; no clear D. Germline-derived CDR1 and CDR2 are KGHSH and LQKENI. There are 14 residues in the CDR3. V was pared by 3 bases and J by 1 base, with 7 bases between. CDR3 residues: CASSPMESYNEQFF. The CDR3 DNA follows: TGTGCCAGCTCACCGATGGAGTCCTACAATGAGCAGTTCTTC.

This sequence joins TRBV9 and TRBJ1-1, with a tentative D call TRBD1 (5 bases). V was pared by 5 bases and J by 6 bases, with 17 bases between. Per the germline V gene, CDR1 is SGDLS and CDR2 is YYNGEE. This CDR3 contains 14 residues. CDR3 amino acids: CASSRRGGVAEAFF. In nucleotides, the CDR3 is TGTGCCAGCAGTCGTAGGGGTGGGGTCGCTGAAGCTTTCTTT.

CDR3 bases: TGTGCCAGCAGCGCACCTAATTGGTGGGAGACCCAGTACTTC. It translates to CASSAPNWWETQYF. The gene calls are TRBV7-2 and TRBJ2-5; D gene uncertain. Trimming removed 5 bases at V and 5 bases at J, with 15 bases between. The CDR3 is made up of 14 amino acids. Germline values: CDR1 SGHTA, CDR2 FQGNSA.

This clone occurred a few times. The chain employs TRBV2 and TRBJ2-5, with a tentative D call TRBD1 (6 bases). Per germline, CDR1 SNHLY and CDR2 FYNNEI. Between the trimmed V and J ends, which lost 6 bases and 1 base, there was a span of 12 bases. This CDR3 is built from 14 residues. CDR3: CASRPGHSQETQYF. CDR3 DNA sequence: TGTGCCAGCAGGCCGGGACACTCCCAAGAGACCCAGTACTTC.

The CDR3 region is CSVAKAGASDTQYF. The CDR3 nucleotides read TGCAGCGTAGCCAAAGCGGGGGCATCAGATACGCAGTATTTT. The chain couples TRBV29-1 to TRBJ2-3; 8 bases are shared with TRBD2. This CDR3 spans 14 amino acids. Trimming at V came to 6 bases and at J to 4 bases, leaving 9 bases not matched to a gene. Germline V gives CDR1 SQVTM, CDR2 ANQGSEA.